This TCR beta chain was recovered during a study of shared clonotypes between healthy human individuals. Overall study findings and caveats: Some clonotypes were shared by all four sorted-subset donors, while others were not shared. The non-shared ones had lower generation probabilities than the shared ones. Naive CD4 clonotypes overlapped across a few donors at around 5%.

V was clipped by 7 bases and J by 5 bases, with 9 bases between them. Germline V gives CDR1 SQVTM, CDR2 ANQGSEA. The CDR3 sequence is 11 residues long. Cells designated naive CD8 were CD45RO-negative and were positively selected for CCR7, with terminally differentiated effector memory CD45RA+ cells excluded. To note about this clone: The antigen remains unidentified.

The assay was immunoSEQ multiplex PCR, and TCRdb's table has in-frame clones only and misses some. This table has hundreds of thousands of clones, 96% appearing once. V gene TRBV29-1 combines with J gene TRBJ2-1; unclear D gene. Sequenced: naive CD8+ T cells sorted from blood. The TCR was taken from a man aged 30 to 45 in good health. The CDR3 spells CSAEPNNEQFF. The CDR3 bases are TGCAGCGCTGAGCCCAACAATGAGCAGTTCTTC.